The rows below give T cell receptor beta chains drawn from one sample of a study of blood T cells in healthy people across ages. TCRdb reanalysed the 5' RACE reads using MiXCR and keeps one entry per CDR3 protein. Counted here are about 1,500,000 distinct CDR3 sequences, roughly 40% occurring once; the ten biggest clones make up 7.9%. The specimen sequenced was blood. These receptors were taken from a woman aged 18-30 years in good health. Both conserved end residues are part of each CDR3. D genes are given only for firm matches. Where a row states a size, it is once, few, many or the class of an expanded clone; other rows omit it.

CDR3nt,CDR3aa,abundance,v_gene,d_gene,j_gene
TGCAGTGCTGCGACAGGGGCTAACTATGGCTACACCTTC,CSAATGANYGYTF,.,TRBV20-1,TRBD1,TRBJ1-2
TGTGCCACAACAGCCGTGGTGGGGACCCGGTACTTC,CATTAVVGTRYF,.,TRBV7-9,.,TRBJ2-5
TGTGCCAGCAGCCAAGATGGTGAAAACCCGCACAATGAGCAGTTCTTC,CASSQDGENPHNEQFF,.,TRBV3-1,.,TRBJ2-1
TGCGCCAGCAGCCAAGATGTGGATGGTCAGGGGGGTGAGCAGTTCTTC,CASSQDVDGQGGEQFF,.,TRBV4-1,.,TRBJ2-1
TGCAGTGCTCCACCCCAGAGGGTAGAGACCCAGTACTTC,CSAPPQRVETQYF,few,TRBV20-1,.,TRBJ2-5
TGTGCCACCCAACCTCGGACAGGGGGCAGGACCGGGGAGCTGTTTTTT,CATQPRTGGRTGELFF,.,TRBV15,TRBD1,TRBJ2-2
TGTGCCAGCAGTGAACCTTGGATGGGAGAGACCCAGTACTTC,CASSEPWMGETQYF,.,TRBV25-1,.,TRBJ2-5
TGTGCCAGCTCGATTGGATCTAACTATGGCTACACCTTC,CASSIGSNYGYTF,.,TRBV25-1,.,TRBJ1-2
TGTGCCAGCAGACGAGGGACTAGCGGGAGCTCCTACAATGAGCAGTACTTC,CASRRGTSGSSYNEQYF,.,TRBV12-3/TRBV12-4,TRBD2,TRBJ2-7
TGTGCCAGCAGTGAAGCAGCTGGGGCTAAAGCTTTCTTT,CASSEAAGAKAFF,once,TRBV6-1,.,TRBJ1-1
TGCAGTGCTCCACGTTTGGACACTGAAGCTTTCTTT,CSAPRLDTEAFF,few,TRBV20-1,.,TRBJ1-1